These 15 T cell receptor beta chains were sequenced from one sample in a study of beta chain features in type 1 diabetes. Sequenced material consisted of expressed TCRB transcripts (all of the isolated RNA was reverse transcribed). The data were produced by immunoSEQ multiplex PCR, yet TCRdb's version contains in-frame clones alone and is incomplete. The sample holds 250,000 to 300,000 clones; under 8.5% are singletons and the top ten take over 0.8%. Sequencing was carried out using central memory CD4+ T cells from blood. These receptor sequences come from a woman aged 18-29 years in good health.

The chain is built from TRBV25-1 and TRBJ2-1, with D hard to call. CDR3 length: 14 amino acids. V shed 3 bases and J shed 5 bases, with 11 bases lying between them. CDR1 is MGHDK and CDR2 is SYGVNS in the germline V gene. The CDR3 region is CASSDPGLHNEQFF. The CDR3 coding sequence is TGTGCCAGCAGTGATCCGGGCCTTCACAATGAGCAGTTCTTC. The whole variable domain, filled in from reference TRBV25-1 and TRBJ2-1, reads EADIYQTPRYLVIGTGKKITLECSQTMGHDKMYWYQQDPGMELHLIHYSYGVNSTEKGDLSSESTVSRIRTEHFPLTLESARPSHTSQYLCASSDPGLHNEQFFGPGTRLTVL.

The sample holds many counts of this clone. The chain links TRBV6-1 to TRBJ2-3; 13 bases are a match to TRBD2. Germline lookup yields CDR1 MNHNS and CDR2 SASEGT. CDR3 length: 15 amino acids. The trim removed 8 bases at V and 1 base at J, leaving 3 bases unmatched. CDR3 nucleotides: TGTGCCAGCGGAGGACTAGCGGGGGGCACAGATACGCAGTATTTT. Protein sequence: CASGGLAGGTDTQYF.

In this sample, this clone turned up many times. The identical CDR3 is also encoded by other nucleotide sequences in the sample. This chain links TRBV5-4 with TRBJ1-1, with 9 bases lining up with TRBD1. The ends lost 4 bases at V and 6 bases at J; junction bases unmatched: 10. The length of the CDR3 is 15 residues. Germline CDR1 and CDR2: SGHNT and YYREEE (reference sequence). The CDR3 sequence is CASSRNRDRAAEAFF. The CDR3 coding sequence is TGTGCCAGCAGCCGAAACCGGGACAGGGCGGCTGAAGCTTTCTTT.

This clone has only a few counts. This chain links TRBV9 with TRBJ1-2; D may be TRBD1 (5 bases). This CDR3 region has 16 residues. Germline V gives CDR1 SGDLS, CDR2 YYNGEE. V dropped 3 bases and J dropped 2 bases, with 17 bases sitting between them. The CDR3 DNA reads as TGTGCCAGCAGCGAGACTTCCGGGACTGGAAACTATGGCTACACCTTC. Its translation: CASSETSGTGNYGYTF.

The rearrangement joins TRBV9 to TRBJ2-5, with a weak D call TRBD1 (6 bases). V lost 4 bases, J lost 5 bases, and 12 bases lay in between. The V gene's germline CDR1 is SGDLS and CDR2 YYNGEE. The CDR3 runs 13 residues. The chain's CDR3 is CASSRTAWETQYF. The CDR3 bases are TGTGCCAGCAGCCGGACAGCGTGGGAGACCCAGTACTTC.

This clone was counted only a few times. The chain combines TRBV27 with TRBJ2-5, with TRBD2 matching over 9 bases. V lost 5 bases to trimming and J lost 1 base; unmatched junction nucleotides: 8. The CDR3 contains 16 residues. CDR1 and CDR2 (germline): MNHEY, SMNVEV (reference sequence). The CDR3 nucleotides are TGTGCCAGCAGTCCACGACTAGCGGTAACCCAAGAGACCCAGTACTTC. It specifies CASSPRLAVTQETQYF.

This clone came up a few times. J is TRBJ1-2 and V is TRBV7-2; unclear D gene. CDR1 is SGHTA, CDR2 FQGNSA, per germline. V lost 4 bases and J lost 4, with 13 bases in between. The CDR3 loop spans 14 amino acids. CDR3 loop: CASSSYRPAYGYTF. The CDR3 nucleotides are TGTGCCAGCAGCTCTTATAGGCCTGCCTATGGCTACACCTTC.

This clone has only a few counts. This CDR3 reads CASSTGTANRGTEAFF. The CDR3 DNA reads as TGTGCCAGCTCAACCGGGACGGCCAACAGGGGAACTGAAGCTTTCTTT. The chain joins TRBV18 to TRBJ1-1; 7 bases agree with TRBD1. Germline V gene data show CDR1 as KGHSH and CDR2 as LQKENI. This CDR3 contains 16 residues. J gave up 5 bases and V 5 bases, and 14 bases lay outside the gene matches.

V is TRBV5-1 and J is TRBJ1-2, with TRBD1 identical over 7 bases. The CDR3 length is 14 residues. Germline values: CDR1 SGHRS, CDR2 YFSETQ. After removal of 5 bases from V and 4 bases from J, the junction contained 8 bases not matched to a gene. This chain's CDR3 is CASRMTGSGYGYTF. For the CDR3, the DNA is TGCGCCAGCAGAATGACAGGGTCGGGCTATGGCTACACCTTC.

The rearrangement uses TRBV5-4 and TRBJ2-5; 7 bases are shared with TRBD1. Per germline, CDR1 SGHNT and CDR2 YYREEE (reference sequence). The CDR3 length is 16 residues. The junction had 10 bases not matched to a gene; V was cut back by 0 bases and J by 5 bases. CDR3 in DNA: TGTGCCAGCAGCTTGGGCAACAGGGGACGCTCGGAGACCCAGTACTTC. Protein: CASSLGNRGRSETQYF. The whole variable domain, remainder taken from reference TRBV5-4 and TRBJ2-5, is ETGVTQSPTHLIKTRGQQVTLRCSSQSGHNTVSWYQQALGQGPQFIFQYYREEENGRGNFPPRFSGLQFPNYSSELNVNALELDDSALYLCASSLGNRGRSETQYFGPGTRLLVL.

The chain is built from TRBV18 and TRBJ2-5; 7 nucleotides line up with TRBD1. Germline lookup yields CDR1 KGHSH and CDR2 LQKENI. The CDR3 is 14 residues long. The trim removed 2 bases at V and 4 bases at J, leaving 4 bases unmatched. The CDR3 sequence: CASSPLTGRETQYF. The CDR3 bases are TGTGCCAGCTCACCATTGACAGGGCGAGAGACCCAGTACTTC.

V is TRBV19 and J is TRBJ1-4; no clear D gene. This CDR3 region has 14 residues. Trimming took off 3 bases at V and 10 bases at J, with 15 bases between the two ends. Germline loops: CDR1 LNHDA, CDR2 SQIVND (reference sequence). CDR3 DNA: TGTGCCAGTAGTATCGTTCAGAGGTCGGGAAAACTGTTTTTT. As protein: CASSIVQRSGKLFF.

In its sample, this clone was seen a few times. This chain uses TRBV6-5 with TRBJ1-1, with D hard to call. Trimming removed 2 bases at V and 5 bases at J, with 18 bases between. This CDR3 comprises 16 residues. CDR1 and CDR2 from the germline V gene are MNHEY and SVGAGI. CDR3 residues: CASSYGGFKGGTEAFF. The CDR3 DNA follows: TGTGCCAGCAGTTACGGAGGATTCAAGGGTGGGACTGAAGCTTTCTTT.

The chain combines TRBV6-6 with TRBJ1-4, with a weak D call TRBD1 (5 bases). The CDR3 spans 14 residues. CDR1 is MNHNY and CDR2 is SVGAGI in the germline V gene (reference sequence). V lost 7 bases and J lost 8, with 17 bases in between. The CDR3 sequence: CASTLAGRGEKLFF. The CDR3 coding sequence is TGTGCCAGCACTCTGGCAGGGAGAGGAGAAAAACTGTTTTTT.

This clone was counted a few times. This rearrangement joins TRBV7-8 to TRBJ2-7; TRBD2 might be the D (6 bases). This CDR3 region has 18 residues. Trimming took off 4 bases at V and 2 bases at J, with 24 bases between the two ends. Germline V gives CDR1 SGHVS, CDR2 FQNEAQ. CDR3 sequence: CASSSGEGFGGAAYEQYF. CDR3 DNA: TGTGCCAGCAGCTCAGGCGAGGGGTTCGGCGGGGCGGCCTACGAGCAGTACTTC.